Below, 8 T cell receptor beta chains from the same sample are listed, as sequenced in a study of cytomegalovirus exposure and HLA in healthy donors. The PCR was carried out with 60 Vbeta primers and 13 Jbeta primers. Libraries were prepared by immunoSEQ multiplex PCR; TCRdb keeps only in-frame clonotypes and omits some of them. The table shows some 130,000 clones, with approximately 80% occurring only once. The source material was PBMCs. Receptors originate from a male donor in good health and CMV-seropositive.

The chain carries TRBV6-5 and TRBJ1-2; 7 bases are shared with TRBD1. Germline V gene lookup returns CDR1 MNHEY and CDR2 SVGAGI. The V segment lost 8 bases and the J segment 5 bases; nucleotides outside the gene matches: 14. This CDR3 comprises 15 residues. The CDR3 bases are TGTGCCAGCGTGGGAAGCGGGCAGGGGGGTTATGGCTACACCTTC. Protein sequence: CASVGSGQGGYGYTF.

The chain has TRBV18 and TRBJ1-1; D call uncertain. With 2 bases removed from V and 9 bases from J, the gap between germline ends came to 16 bases. CDR3 size: 14 residues. The germline CDR1 and CDR2 sequences are KGHSH and LQKENI. The CDR3 loop reads CASSPSASMEKAFF. DNA of the CDR3: TGTGCCAGCTCACCATCTGCATCCATGGAGAAAGCTTTCTTT.

This clone was observed once. The chain is built from TRBV7-2 and TRBJ1-5; 8 bases map to TRBD1. This CDR3 is built from 15 residues. CDR1 is SGHTA, CDR2 FQGNSA, per germline. J lost 6 bases, V lost 5 bases, and 9 bases had no gene match. In DNA, the CDR3 is TGTGCCAGCAGCCGCCAGGGGGCCGGCTTTCAGCCCCAGCATTTT. This encodes CASSRQGAGFQPQHF.

A single count supports this clone. The rearrangement joins TRBV28 to TRBJ2-3; 7 positions match TRBD2. The CDR3 has 14 amino acids. The V and J ends lost 3 bases and 12 bases, in that order; junction bases with no gene match: 12. Germline-derived CDR1 and CDR2 are MDHEN and SYDVKM. CDR3 protein: CASSFQGPAGAQYF. The CDR3 DNA follows: TGTGCCAGCAGTTTCCAAGGCCCCGCGGGAGCACAGTATTTT. The variable domain in full, completed from reference TRBV28 and TRBJ2-3, reads DVKVTQSSRYLVKRTGEKVFLECVQDMDHENMFWYRQDPGLGLRLIYFSYDVKMKEKGDIPEGYSVSREKKERFSLILESASTNQTSMYLCASSFQGPAGAQYFGPGTRLTVL.

This sequence joins TRBV2 and TRBJ1-5, with no clear D. Germline V lookup: CDR1 SNHLY, CDR2 FYNNEI. The CDR3 is 14 residues long. The germline V and J ends were trimmed by 5 bases and 2 bases, with 10 bases remaining between them. This chain's CDR3 is CASSPYGGNQPQHF. The CDR3 nucleotides are TGTGCCAGCAGTCCGTACGGTGGCAATCAGCCCCAGCATTTT.

This clone has more than one count but fewer than ten. The rearrangement uses TRBV4-1 and TRBJ2-1, with TRBD2 identical over 12 bases. Losses at the gene ends were 0 bases for V and 8 bases for J; bases not matched to a gene: 2. The CDR3 sequence is 15 residues long. CDR1 and CDR2 from the germline V gene are MGHRA and YSYEKL. The CDR3 nucleotides read TGCGCCAGCAGCCAAGACCTAGCGGGAGGGTATGAGCAGTTCTTC. Protein sequence: CASSQDLAGGYEQFF.

The sample holds one count of this clone. The rearrangement uses TRBV6-1 and TRBJ1-2; D gene unclear. The germline V gene has CDR1 MNHNS and CDR2 SASEGT. The CDR3 contains 18 residues. The V end was cut by 2 bases, the J end by 0 bases, with 19 bases between. The CDR3 is CASSEKAAGVPTNYGYTF. CDR3 DNA: TGTGCCAGCAGTGAAAAAGCGGCAGGCGTGCCCACTAACTATGGCTACACCTTC.

V gene TRBV30 combines with J gene TRBJ1-4, with 7 bases identical to TRBD1. Unmatched junction bases numbered 8, after V lost 3 bases and J lost 10 bases. Germline-derived CDR1 and CDR2 are GTSNPN and SVGIG (reference sequence). The CDR3 consists of 13 residues. For the CDR3, the DNA is TGTGCCTGGAGGGGACAGACGGCGGGAAAACTGTTTTTT. This translates into CAWRGQTAGKLFF.